A selection of T cell receptor beta chains follows, all from one sample in a study of blood T cells in healthy people across ages. TCRdb used MiXCR to reprocess the 5' RACE reads, holding one entry per CDR3 protein. The sample yields about 1.8 million distinct CDR3 sequences, around half seen once. Sequencing used blood. Source of these receptors: a woman between 35 and 50 years old in good health. Each CDR3 is given with its conserved first and last residue.

V | length | CDR3
TRBV7-2 | 15 | CASSLPSGVGEAQYF
TRBV29-1 | 14 | CSVVGPWENTEAFF
TRBV28 | 16 | CASSFRFLFWGHGYTF
TRBV20-1 | 14 | CSASGLRLTDTQYF
TRBV5-6 | 13 | CASSIGEPYTQYF
TRBV7-9 | 18 | CASSLRRTGQSVPETQYF
TRBV12-3/TRBV12-4 | 13 | CAIKASSCNEQFF
TRBV20-1 | 13 | CSAREGATPEQFF
TRBV6-5 | 16 | CASSYYLEGSQHGYTF
TRBV29-1 | 14 | CSVEASGSLGAQYF